The 3 T cell receptor beta chains reported below all come from one sample, sequenced in a study of tissue T cells after allogeneic stem cell transplantation. Repertoires were generated with immunoSEQ multiplex PCR, while TCRdb's copy carries only in-frame clones and drops some. The table lists approximately 50,000 clones, 73% of them singletons. Sample: sorted cells pooled from one or two spleens. The receptor set was obtained from a pool of C57BL/6 mice in good health.

Of note for this clone: The genes are named according to mouse. From the germline J gene comes the end of the CDR3, since the read stops 1 residue before it. The chain uses TRBV29 and TRBJ2-7; 10 bases line up with TRBD1. The CDR3 is made up of 13 amino acids. With V trimmed by 2 bases and J by 5 bases, 0 bases remained unmatched. Per germline, CDR1 MSHET and CDR2 SYDVDS. The sequenced part of the CDR3 DNA is TGTGCTAGCAGTTTAGGGACAGGGGATGAACAGTAC. The encoded protein is CASSLGTGDEQY. The entire CDR3 is CASSLGTGDEQYF.

Turning to this clone: Gene labels here are mouse ones. The CDR3 bases that were read are TGTGCCAGCAGCCCCCACTGGGGGGGCTATGCTGAGCAGTTC. This gives the protein CASSPHWGGYAEQF. The full CDR3 is CASSPHWGGYAEQFF. The chain uses TRBV4 and TRBJ2-1; 10 nucleotides match TRBD2. The CDR3 end is not reached by the read, which stops 1 residue before it; the germline J gene fills it in. The J segment lost 3 bases and the V segment lost 5 bases, leaving 4 bases of the junction unmatched. Germline V gene data show CDR1 as LGHDT and CDR2 as YNNKQL (reference sequence). This CDR3 has 15 residues. Filled out from reference TRBV4 and TRBJ2-1, the complete variable domain reads ETAVFQTPNYHVTQVGNEVSFNCKQTLGHDTMYWYKQDSKKLLKIMFSYNNKQLIVNETVPRRFSPQSSDKAHLNLRIKSVEPEDSAVYLCASSPHWGGYAEQFFGPGTRLTVL.

Remarks on this clone: Gene names and germline match the mouse. The read terminates 1 residue ahead of where the CDR3 ends, so the germline J gene completes it. The sample contains more than one DNA sequence encoding this CDR3. The chain uses TRBV16 and TRBJ2-2; 9 nucleotides line up with TRBD2. J gave up 1 base and V 0 bases, and 0 bases lay outside the gene matches. Germline assignment: CDR1 SGHSA and CDR2 FRNQAP. There are 16 residues in the CDR3. The CDR3 protein is CASSLDWGGNTGQLYF. The CDR3 bases that were read are TGTGCAAGCAGCTTAGACTGGGGGGGAAACACCGGGCAGCTCTAC.